This T cell receptor (beta chain) was captured by sequencing in a study of post-analysis software for immune sequencing data. On this clonotype: Its antigen remains unidentified.

V gave up 6 bases and J gave up 4 bases; unmatched junction bases: 8. CDR1 is DFQATT, CDR2 SNEGSKA, per germline (reference sequence). This CDR3 is 14 amino acids long. Points from the study as a whole: TRBV segments more frequent in patients than in controls numbered a few and included TRBV5-6, TRBV5-1 and TRBV20-1.

Unique-molecular-identifier-tagged TCR beta cDNA libraries were used. TCRdb passed the PCR reads through MiXCR, listing each CDR3 protein once. This sample has 250,000 to 300,000 distinct CDR3 sequences, with less than 40% found just once. The rearrangement uses TRBV20-1 and TRBJ2-4; 8 bases are shared with TRBD1. The TCR was taken from a girl aged 5-17 years with multiple sclerosis. The sample consisted of blood. The CDR3 DNA follows: TGCAGTGCCTTTGTGACAGGGGCGAAAAACATTCAGTACTTC. This codes for CSAFVTGAKNIQYF.